Below are 13 T cell receptor beta chains sequenced from a single sample in a study of blood T cells in healthy people across ages. A second PCR of roughly 7 to 11 cycles used a sample-barcoded 5' primer and a J-beta primer mix. MiXCR, applied by TCRdb to the 5' RACE reads, yields one record per CDR3 protein. Of 800,000 to 950,000 distinct CDR3 sequences in the sample, under 40% were seen once. The sample taken for sequencing was blood. All receptors derive from a man between 18 and 35 years old in good health.

The chain couples TRBV5-1 to TRBJ2-3, with D tentatively TRBD1 (6 bases). Deletions cut 8 bases from V and 2 bases from J, with 15 bases between. Germline V CDR1 and CDR2: SGHRS, YFSETQ. The CDR3 runs to 14 residues. CDR3 sequence reads: CASSTQGVTDTQYF. The CDR3 DNA reads TGCGCCAGTTCTACACAGGGAGTCACAGATACGCAGTATTTT.

Concerning this clonotype: One base away lies a much larger clone, so this may be a sequencing read error. This chain uses TRBV7-2 with TRBJ2-5; 7 bases match TRBD1. V was pared by 2 bases and J by 2 bases, with 5 bases of the junction left unmatched. Germline V lookup: CDR1 SGHTA, CDR2 FQGNSA. CDR3 length: 15 residues. DNA of the CDR3: TGTGCCAGCAGCTTAAGGGCCAGGGGGCAAGAGACCCAGTACTTC. Translating it yields CASSLRARGQETQYF.

The rearrangement uses TRBV9 and TRBJ1-2, with D perhaps matching TRBD1 (6 bases). This CDR3 comprises 11 residues. Deletions cut 4 bases from V and 10 bases from J, with 11 bases between. CDR1 is SGDLS, CDR2 YYNGEE, per germline. The CDR3 DNA follows: TGTGCCAGCAGCAACAGGGTCGACTACACCTTC. It codes for CASSNRVDYTF.

This clonotype occurred a few times. An end of the junction does not agree with germline; a read error may underlie this. As DNA, the CDR3 is TGTGCTAGCAGCTCGACAGACCCGAAACTTAATAGCAATCAGCCCCAGCATTTT. Translated, it gives CASSSTDPKLNSNQPQHF. V usage is TRBV7-7 and J usage is TRBJ1-5, with a possible D match to TRBD1 (5 bases). This CDR3 is built from 18 residues. The germline gives CDR1 SSHAT, CDR2 FNYEAQ (reference sequence).

CDR3 region: CASSYGGAEGDTQYF. For the CDR3, the DNA is TGTGCCAGCAGTTACGGGGGGGCCGAGGGAGATACGCAGTATTTT. V gene TRBV6-2 or TRBV6-3 combines with J gene TRBJ2-3; D might be TRBD2 (7 bases). Trimming cost V 2 bases and J 5 bases, with 14 bases left between them. This CDR3 contains 15 residues. Per germline, CDR1 MNHEY and CDR2 SVGEGT.

This clonotype has just a few counts. The genes are TRBV12-3 or TRBV12-4 and TRBJ2-5; 8 nucleotides match TRBD1. The CDR3 sequence is 15 residues long. The V segment lost 5 bases and the J segment 11 bases; nucleotides outside the gene matches: 16. In nucleotides, the CDR3 is TGTGCCAGCAGTCCACCGGGGCAGGGGGCGCGTGAGCAGTACTTC. Translated, it gives CASSPPGQGAREQYF.

The chain recombines TRBV6-6 with TRBJ2-1; TRBD1 might be the D (5 bases). The V and J ends lost 5 bases and 7 bases respectively, with 12 bases between them. CDR3 length: 13 residues. CDR1 and CDR2 from the germline V gene are MNHNY and SVGAGI (reference sequence). CDR3 amino acids: CASSDSQENEQFF. The CDR3 nucleotides are TGTGCCAGCAGTGACAGCCAGGAGAATGAGCAGTTCTTC.

Regarding this clonotype: Without the conserved terminal phenylalanine or tryptophan, this CDR3 likely stems from a read error. The DNA is omitted, as the CDR3 cannot be located on it reliably, and the CDR3 follows TCRdb's listing. This chain connects TRBV9 to TRBJ2-5. Germline V gene data show CDR1 as SGDLS and CDR2 as YYNGEE. The CDR3 length is 14 residues, termini included. CDR3 sequence: CASSVGRTGRPSTS.

In its sample, this clonotype was seen many times. The chain has TRBV20-1 and TRBJ2-1; D not resolved. The germline V gene encodes CDR1 DFQATT and CDR2 SNEGSKA (reference sequence). V shed 4 bases and J shed 4 bases, with 17 bases lying between them. This CDR3 has 15 residues. The DNA of the CDR3 is TGCAGTGCTACCCAGAACAATCCTTATTACAATGAGCAGTTCTTC. This translates into CSATQNNPYYNEQFF.

The V and J genes are TRBV30 and TRBJ2-5, with 8 positions matching TRBD2. In germline, CDR1 is GTSNPN, CDR2 SVGIG (reference sequence). The CDR3 length is 16 residues. The V and J ends lost 2 bases and 0 bases, in that order; junction bases with no gene match: 8. The CDR3 region has the DNA TGTGCCTGGAGTCACATAGCGGGGTGGGACCAAGAGACCCAGTACTTC. It yields the protein CAWSHIAGWDQETQYF.

In the case of this clonotype: One junction end does not reproduce the germline sequence, and a read error may be involved. The V and J genes are TRBV9 and TRBJ2-1; tentative D call: TRBD1 (6 bases). This CDR3 is built from 15 residues. Germline loops: CDR1 SGDLS, CDR2 YYNGEE. CDR3 amino acids: CASSVAPTGSNERFF. CDR3 DNA: TGTGCCAGCAGCGTAGCCCCGACAGGATCCAATGAGCGGTTCTTC.

This rearrangement joins TRBV12-5 to TRBJ2-3, with a weak D call TRBD1 (6 bases). The CDR3 runs to 19 residues. Deletions cut 7 bases from V and 2 bases from J, with 28 bases between. The V gene's germline CDR1 is LGHNT and CDR2 FRNRAP. The CDR3 region has the DNA TGTGCTAGTGCCATATCACGAGGGGGACCCCTAAGAGTCACAGATACGCAGTATTTT. Amino acid sequence: CASAISRGGPLRVTDTQYF.

This clonotype was seen more than once but under ten times. The J gene is TRBJ1-1, the V gene TRBV14; D perhaps matches TRBD1 (6 bases). CDR1 SGHDN and CDR2 FVKESK come from the germline V gene. This CDR3 contains 15 residues. The ends were cut back, 2 bases at V and 1 base at J, with 11 bases in the middle. The DNA for the CDR3 is TGTGCCAGCAGCCAATCCAGGGGCAAGAACACTGAAGCTTTCTTT. As protein: CASSQSRGKNTEAFF.